Listed here are 20 T cell receptor beta chains from one sample, sequenced in a study of T cell changes during pregnancy in multiple sclerosis. Sequencing used immunoSEQ multiplex PCR; TCRdb keeps in-frame clones, though not all of them. The table shows over 85,000 clones, with around 93% occurring only once. Material: peripheral blood, obtained in the first trimester of pregnancy. Receptors originate from a female donor in good health, enrolled as a control in a pregnancy study.

The V gene is TRBV25-1, the J gene TRBJ2-3, with D perhaps TRBD2 (7 bases). Per the germline V gene, CDR1 is MGHDK and CDR2 is SYGVNS. V was trimmed by 2 bases and J by 5 bases, leaving 20 bases between them. The CDR3 extends over 17 amino acids. The DNA of the CDR3 is TGTGCCAGCAGTGAAGGGCCTGGCGGGGGCATCGGAGATACGCAGTATTTT. It is translated as CASSEGPGGGIGDTQYF.

Comments on this clone: The same CDR3 also results from other DNA sequences found in this sample. V usage is TRBV7-9 and J usage is TRBJ2-1, with 10 bases that match TRBD1. Germline CDR1 SEHNR, CDR2 FQNEAQ (reference sequence). The CDR3 is 15 amino acids. V was pared by 5 bases and J by 4 bases, with 5 bases of the junction left unmatched. CDR3 DNA sequence: TGTGCCAGCAGCCCCGGACAGGGGGGTTACAATGAGCAGTTCTTC. Its protein product is CASSPGQGGYNEQFF.

The chain couples TRBV5-6 to TRBJ2-1; 10 nucleotides match TRBD1. The CDR3 sequence is 14 residues long. V shed 4 bases, J shed 7 bases, and the junction held 5 bases outside the gene matches. Germline assignment: CDR1 SGHDT and CDR2 YYEEEE. The CDR3 is CASSRDRGWNEQFF. The CDR3 nucleotides read TGTGCCAGCAGCCGGGACAGGGGATGGAATGAGCAGTTCTTC.

This sequence joins TRBV9 and TRBJ2-3; 9 bases are a match to TRBD2. The CDR3 is made up of 16 amino acids. The germline V gene has CDR1 SGDLS and CDR2 YYNGEE. V lost 4 bases, J lost 3 bases, and 9 bases stayed unmatched. In DNA, the CDR3 is TGTGCCAGCAGCCCACGGACTAGCGCGGGGACAGATACGCAGTATTTT. Amino acids: CASSPRTSAGTDTQYF.

The genes are TRBV10-2 and TRBJ1-3; D gene unclear. The V gene lost 3 bases and the J gene lost 0 bases, with 6 bases spanning the gap. The CDR3 spans 14 residues. Germline values: CDR1 WSHSY, CDR2 SAAADI. The CDR3 DNA follows: TGCGCCAGCAGTGACCACTTCTCTGGAAACACCATATATTTT. Encoded protein: CASSDHFSGNTIYF.

The sample holds one count of this clone. CDR3 sequence (DNA): TGTGCCAGCAGCCCAAATGGGGACGGGAGTAACTATGGCTACACCTTC. Residues: CASSPNGDGSNYGYTF. The chain joins TRBV7-2 to TRBJ1-2; D might be TRBD1 (5 bases). V was shortened by 5 bases and J by 1 base, with 17 bases between the two germline ends. CDR3 size: 16 residues. CDR1 is SGHTA, CDR2 FQGNSA, per germline.

Only one count was recorded for this clone. V usage is TRBV27 and J usage is TRBJ1-5, with TRBD1 matching 7 bases. Trimming took 4 bases from V and 5 from J; bases not matched to a gene: 2. The CDR3 covers 13 residues. Germline loops: CDR1 MNHEY, CDR2 SMNVEV (reference sequence). The CDR3 sequence: CASSWQGDQPQHF. CDR3 sequence (DNA): TGTGCCAGCAGTTGGCAGGGGGATCAGCCCCAGCATTTT.

The chain links TRBV28 to TRBJ1-6, with no clear D. Germline CDR1 and CDR2: MDHEN and SYDVKM. CDR3 length: 13 residues. V was pared by 4 bases and J by 2 bases, with 3 bases between. The CDR3 region has the DNA TGTGCCAGCAGTTCTCCCTATAATTCACCCCTCCACTTT. Protein sequence: CASSSPYNSPLHF.

The chain combines TRBV6-5 with TRBJ1-5, with D possibly being TRBD1 (5 bases). Germline-derived CDR1 and CDR2 are MNHEY and SVGAGI. The V and J ends lost 5 bases and 7 bases respectively, with 12 bases between them. The CDR3 has 13 residues. The CDR3 reads CASSARVDQPQHF. In DNA, the CDR3 is TGTGCCAGCAGTGCCAGGGTGGACCAGCCCCAGCATTTT.

This chain links TRBV7-2 with TRBJ1-1, with 8 bases matching TRBD1. There are 16 residues in the CDR3. Per germline, CDR1 SGHTA and CDR2 FQGNSA. V dropped 2 bases and J dropped 5; count of bases not matched to a gene: 10. Here the CDR3 reads CASSLQPGGAGTEAFF. In DNA form, the CDR3 reads TGTGCCAGCAGCTTACAACCAGGGGGCGCGGGGACTGAAGCTTTCTTT.

The gene calls are TRBV7-9 and TRBJ1-4; the D gene is possibly TRBD1 (5 bases). Germline V lookup: CDR1 SEHNR, CDR2 FQNEAQ (reference sequence). Between the trimmed V and J ends, which lost 5 bases and 10 bases, there was a span of 14 bases. The CDR3 is 13 residues long. CDR3 loop: CASSPGLGGKLFF. The CDR3 DNA reads TGTGCCAGCAGCCCAGGATTGGGGGGAAAACTGTTTTTT.

This chain connects TRBV30 to TRBJ2-7; D might be TRBD1 (6 bases). The V and J ends lost 8 bases and 1 base respectively, with 12 bases between them. CDR3 length equals 12 residues. Germline CDR1 and CDR2: GTSNPN and SVGIG (reference sequence). The CDR3 sequence: CAGHRESYEQYF. The CDR3 region has the DNA TGTGCCGGTCACAGGGAGTCCTACGAGCAGTACTTC.

The chain links TRBV29-1 to TRBJ2-1, with 8 bases that match TRBD2. Germline CDR1 reads SQVTM; CDR2 reads ANQGSEA. V was pared by 6 bases and J by 6 bases, with 10 bases of the junction left unmatched. The CDR3 loop spans 14 amino acids. CDR3 DNA: TGCAGCGTCAGACTAGCGCGGAACAGCAATGAGCAGTTCTTC. This translates into CSVRLARNSNEQFF.

V and J are TRBV6-6 and TRBJ1-2, with 8 positions matching TRBD1. With V trimmed by 5 bases and J by 0 bases, 2 bases remained unmatched. The CDR3 spans 14 residues. The germline V gene encodes CDR1 MNHNY and CDR2 SVGAGI (reference sequence). The CDR3 DNA sequence: TGTGCCAGCAGTCCGGGACAGGCTAACTATGGCTACACCTTC. Protein: CASSPGQANYGYTF.

The J gene is TRBJ1-2, the V gene TRBV7-2; D possibly corresponds to TRBD1 (5 bases). Germline CDR1 and CDR2: SGHTA and FQGNSA. The CDR3 has 16 residues. Trimming took off 5 bases at V and 0 bases at J, with 16 bases between the two ends. As DNA, the CDR3 is TGTGCCAGCAGCGTCGGGGGGACGAAGTCTAACTATGGCTACACCTTC. Translation: CASSVGGTKSNYGYTF. Together with reference TRBV7-2 and TRBJ1-2, the CDR3 gives the full variable domain: GAGVSQSPSNKVTEKGKDVELRCDPISGHTALYWYRQSLGQGLEFLIYFQGNSAPDKSGLPSDRFSAERTGGSVSTLTIQRTQQEDSAVYLCASSVGGTKSNYGYTFGSGTRLTVV.

The V call is TRBV13, the J call TRBJ2-7; 10 nucleotides agree with TRBD1. The CDR3 loop spans 14 amino acids. Trimming took 8 bases from V and 2 from J; bases not matched to a gene: 6. Germline CDR1 reads PRHDT; CDR2 reads FYEKMQ (reference sequence). CDR3 DNA: TGTGCCAGCGGGACAGGGGATACAACCTACGAGCAGTACTTC. Its protein is CASGTGDTTYEQYF.

The chain carries TRBV7-2 and TRBJ1-4; 7 bases line up with TRBD1. V lost 3 bases, J lost 6 bases, and 10 bases stayed unmatched. Germline V gives CDR1 SGHTA, CDR2 FQGNSA. The CDR3 is 16 residues long. DNA of the CDR3: TGTGCCAGCAGCTTTCGGACCCGGAGGGGGCATGAAAAACTGTTTTTT. Protein: CASSFRTRRGHEKLFF.

The chain uses TRBV2 and TRBJ2-7, with 7 bases that match TRBD1. Germline lookup yields CDR1 SNHLY and CDR2 FYNNEI. With 7 bases clipped from V and 1 base from J, the junction kept 13 bases outside the gene matches. The CDR3 length is 16 residues. The CDR3 DNA reads TGTGCCAGCAAGTGGGACAGTCAAAGGGTGTCCTACGAGCAGTACTTC. It specifies CASKWDSQRVSYEQYF.

This clone appeared a single time. One end of the junction does not line up with germline, which may come from a read error. The V gene is TRBV27, the J gene TRBJ1-5, with D unresolved. CDR3 size: 14 residues. Germline CDR1 reads MNHEY; CDR2 reads SMNVEV (reference sequence). CDR3 coding DNA: TGTGCCAGCAGTATATCGCAGTCCGATCAGCCCCAGCATTTT. Translating it yields CASSISQSDQPQHF.

This chain joins TRBV2 and TRBJ2-3; 8 positions match TRBD2. CDR3 length: 12 residues. The germline V gene has CDR1 SNHLY and CDR2 FYNNEI. With 6 bases clipped from V and 6 bases from J, the junction kept 2 bases outside the gene matches. The CDR3 DNA sequence: TGTGCCAGCAGGGGACTAGTTGATACGCAGTATTTT. Protein: CASRGLVDTQYF. The full variable domain, with the rest looked up from reference TRBV2 and TRBJ2-3, is EPEVTQTPSHQVTQMGQEVILRCVPISNHLYFYWYRQILGQKVEFLVSFYNNEISEKSEIFDDQFSVERPDGSNFTLKIRSTKLEDSAMYFCASRGLVDTQYFGPGTRLTVL.